One and the same sample provided the 32 T cell receptor beta chains below, sequenced in a study of vaccination and CD4 T cells after COVID-19. Oncomine TCR Beta short-read sequencing was applied to DNA from cultured CD4+ T cells. TCRdb redid the calling of the PCR reads with MiXCR, one entry per CDR3 protein. This sample yields around 21,000 distinct CDR3 sequences, of which less than 65% are seen a single time; around 10% belongs to the top ten. These receptors' targets are unknown. The treatment denotes: roughly 10-day PBMC culture with coronavirus spike peptide pools or control peptides (ViraFEST assay). The source was CD4+ T cells from blood, cultured in vitro, collected after SARS-CoV-2 vaccination. The receptors were sampled from a human donor who had recovered from COVID-19.

The chain links TRBV2 to TRBJ2-3; D possibly corresponds to TRBD2 (6 bases). CDR3 length: 15 residues. Trimming took off 4 bases at V and 6 bases at J, with 17 bases between the two ends. CDR1 and CDR2 from the germline V gene are SNHLY and FYNNEI. The CDR3 DNA reads TGTGCCAGCAGTGCCGCCGTGGGGGGAACCGATACGCAGTATTTT. Its translation: CASSAAVGGTDTQYF.

This chain connects TRBV18 to TRBJ2-7; TRBD1 is a possible D gene (6 bases). Germline lookup yields CDR1 KGHSH and CDR2 LQKENI. CDR3 length equals 13 residues. V lost 3 bases and J lost 5, with 11 bases in between. The CDR3 DNA sequence: TGTGCCAGCTCACCGTCAGGGGTGAACGAGCAGTACTTC. Its translation: CASSPSGVNEQYF.

The chain employs TRBV28 and TRBJ2-7; TRBD1 matches at 8 bases. The CDR3 runs 15 residues. Germline V gives CDR1 MDHEN, CDR2 SYDVKM. After removal of 2 bases from V and 3 bases from J, the junction contained 6 bases not matched to a gene. CDR3 coding DNA: TGTGCCAGCAGTTTAGCTCCGGGACAGGTCTACGAGCAGTACTTC. Its translation: CASSLAPGQVYEQYF.

This clonotype came up a few times. This chain uses TRBV6-1 with TRBJ2-5, with D possibly matching TRBD1 (6 bases). This CDR3 has 14 residues. V gave up 0 bases and J gave up 1 base, with 6 bases separating them. CDR1 and CDR2 (germline): MNHNS, SASEGT. The CDR3 is CASSEARGQETQYF. CDR3 nucleotide sequence: TGTGCCAGCAGTGAAGCCAGGGGCCAAGAGACCCAGTACTTC.

This sequence joins TRBV2 and TRBJ1-2; D remains ambiguous. V was trimmed by 5 bases and J by 4 bases, leaving 14 bases between them. Germline V lookup: CDR1 SNHLY, CDR2 FYNNEI. The CDR3 consists of 14 residues. CDR3 DNA: TGTGCCAGCAGTCCCCGGATCCGGATCTATGGCTACACCTTC. It encodes CASSPRIRIYGYTF. Variable domain in full (rest from reference TRBV2 and TRBJ1-2): EPEVTQTPSHQVTQMGQEVILRCVPISNHLYFYWYRQILGQKVEFLVSFYNNEISEKSEIFDDQFSVERPDGSNFTLKIRSTKLEDSAMYFCASSPRIRIYGYTFGSGTRLTVV.

This clonotype appeared once. The genes are TRBV12-3 or TRBV12-4 and TRBJ2-3; tentative D call: TRBD2 (5 bases). The CDR3 length is 14 residues. V was shortened by 1 base and J by 3 bases, with 8 bases between the two germline ends. The CDR3 loop is CASSLESGTDTQYF. CDR3 coding DNA: TGTGCCAGCAGTTTAGAATCGGGAACAGATACGCAGTATTTT.

The CDR3 sequence: CASSLDVPSPLHF. As DNA, the CDR3 is TGTGCCAGCAGTTTAGACGTACCCTCACCCCTCCACTTT. The chain links TRBV12-3 or TRBV12-4 to TRBJ1-6, with no clear D. The length of the CDR3 is 13 residues. V lost 1 base and J lost 10, with 8 bases in between.

About this clonotype itself: At one boundary the junction diverges from the germline segment, which might be a read error. V is TRBV6-5 and J is TRBJ2-3; 8 nucleotides match TRBD1. The CDR3 is 18 amino acids. Germline V gene lookup returns CDR1 MNHEY and CDR2 SVGAGI. CDR3 in amino acids: CASSYSVLGQGSTDTQYF. For the CDR3, the DNA is TGTGCCAGTAGTTACTCGGTTCTTGGACAGGGTAGCACAGATACGCAGTATTTT.

The CDR3 region is CATSRGLYEQFF. DNA of the CDR3: TGTGCCACCAGCAGAGGGTTATATGAGCAGTTCTTC. V usage is TRBV15 and J usage is TRBJ2-1, with D hard to call. The germline CDR1 and CDR2 sequences are LNHNV and YYDKDF (reference sequence). This CDR3 spans 12 amino acids. The V and J ends lost 1 base and 8 bases respectively, with 6 bases between them.

This clonotype was recorded only once. V usage is TRBV7-3 and J usage is TRBJ2-3, with D possibly being TRBD2 (6 bases). The germline V and J ends were trimmed by 2 bases and 6 bases, with 12 bases remaining between them. This CDR3 contains 14 residues. Per the germline V gene, CDR1 is SGHTA and CDR2 is FQGTGA. CDR3 protein: CASSLGLGRDTQYF. The CDR3 DNA reads as TGTGCCAGCAGCTTAGGGCTGGGGAGGGATACGCAGTATTTT.

The CDR3 loop reads CASSTEMNTGELFF. CDR3 nucleotide sequence: TGTGCCAGCAGTACAGAAATGAACACCGGGGAGCTGTTTTTT. The chain combines TRBV2 with TRBJ2-2; D remains unclear. CDR1 and CDR2 from the germline V gene are SNHLY and FYNNEI. V was clipped by 5 bases and J by 1 base, with 8 bases between them. The CDR3 is made up of 14 amino acids.

The rearrangement joins TRBV5-5 to TRBJ1-6, with D hard to call. This CDR3 is built from 16 residues. V lost 0 bases, J lost 10 bases, and 17 bases lay in between. Germline CDR1 reads SGHKS; CDR2 reads YYEKEE (reference sequence). CDR3 region: CASSLDAFLGKSPLHF. CDR3 DNA: TGTGCCAGCAGCTTGGATGCGTTTCTGGGAAAGTCACCCCTCCACTTT.

This clonotype was counted once. V is TRBV12-3 or TRBV12-4 and J is TRBJ1-1; TRBD1 is a possible D gene (6 bases). V lost 2 bases, J lost 4 bases, and 8 bases lay in between. This CDR3 is built from 13 residues. The CDR3 here is CASSLRGRTEAFF. The CDR3 DNA reads TGTGCCAGCAGTTTACGGGGGCGCACTGAAGCTTTCTTT.

CDR3 sequence reads: CSASRAGGPADTQYF. Written as DNA, the CDR3 is TGCAGTGCTAGTCGGGCGGGAGGGCCTGCAGATACGCAGTATTTT. The chain links TRBV20-1 to TRBJ2-3; 9 nucleotides agree with TRBD2. Germline assignment: CDR1 DFQATT and CDR2 SNEGSKA (reference sequence). Trimming removed 3 bases from V and 4 bases from J; junction bases left unmatched: 8. This CDR3 contains 15 residues.

The rearrangement links TRBV7-2 to TRBJ2-5; possible D gene TRBD2, 5 bases. Germline CDR1 reads SGHTA; CDR2 reads FQGNSA. The CDR3 spans 15 residues. Trimming pared 5 bases from V and 2 bases from J, leaving 15 bases between. The CDR3 region is CASSADGRGQETQYF. CDR3 sequence (DNA): TGTGCCAGCAGCGCCGACGGCCGGGGACAAGAGACCCAGTACTTC.

This clonotype has just a few counts. The rearrangement links TRBV6-1 to TRBJ1-5, with 7 bases matching TRBD1. This CDR3 comprises 15 residues. Trimming cost V 2 bases and J 7 bases; bases outside gene matches: 8. CDR1 is MNHNS, CDR2 SASEGT, per germline. Here the CDR3 reads CASSESGGSYQPQHF. The CDR3 DNA is TGTGCCAGCAGTGAATCAGGGGGGTCGTACCAGCCCCAGCATTTT.

The chain is built from TRBV6-2 or TRBV6-3 and TRBJ1-1; a possible D gene is TRBD1 (5 bases). The V and J ends lost 6 bases and 11 bases respectively, with 19 bases between them. Germline loops: CDR1 MNHEY, CDR2 SVGEGT. The CDR3 loop spans 13 amino acids. The CDR3 region is CASSTGPQIDAFF. The CDR3 region has the DNA TGTGCCAGCAGCACGGGACCGCAGATTGACGCTTTCTTT.

This clonotype was seen a handful of times. The rearrangement uses TRBV12-3 or TRBV12-4 and TRBJ2-3; D is uncertain. This CDR3 is 13 amino acids long. V shed 4 bases and J shed 4 bases, with 9 bases lying between them. CDR3 in DNA: TGTGCCAGCAGTTGGTCGCTGGCAGATACGCAGTATTTT. Its protein product is CASSWSLADTQYF.

The table lists this clonotype with a count of one. The gene calls are TRBV7-2 and TRBJ1-1, with a weak D call TRBD1 (6 bases). CDR3 length: 15 amino acids. Trimming removed 5 bases from V and 0 bases from J, with 13 bases in between. The germline gives CDR1 SGHTA, CDR2 FQGNSA. CDR3 loop: CASSPGVTVNTEAFF. For the CDR3, the DNA is TGTGCCAGCAGCCCAGGGGTGACAGTGAACACTGAAGCTTTCTTT.

The chain combines TRBV6-1 with TRBJ1-5, with D possibly being TRBD1 (6 bases). The CDR3 is 15 amino acids. CDR1 and CDR2 (germline): MNHNS, SASEGT. The V and J ends lost 5 bases and 0 bases respectively, with 11 bases between them. The CDR3 region is CASSLAGASNQPQHF. The CDR3 DNA reads as TGTGCCAGCAGTCTGGCGGGGGCTAGCAATCAGCCCCAGCATTTT.

The V call is TRBV12-3 or TRBV12-4, the J call TRBJ1-6, with 10 bases aligning to TRBD1. Trimming removed 1 base from V and 4 bases from J; junction bases left unmatched: 4. The CDR3 covers 17 residues. The CDR3 DNA is TGTGCCAGCAGTTTAGAGACAGGGGGCCTATATAATTCACCCCTCCACTTT. As protein: CASSLETGGLYNSPLHF.

This clonotype came up a few times. This chain connects TRBV15 to TRBJ1-5; 8 bases fit TRBD1. V shed 3 bases and J 3 bases; nucleotides not matched to a gene: 7. The CDR3 runs to 16 residues. The V gene's germline CDR1 is LNHNV and CDR2 YYDKDF (reference sequence). The CDR3 is CATSSPRQGFNQPQHF. The CDR3 coding sequence is TGTGCCACCAGCAGCCCAAGACAGGGGTTCAATCAGCCCCAGCATTTT.

This chain links TRBV15 with TRBJ1-5; D unclear. The CDR3 extends over 15 amino acids. Trimming stripped 0 bases from V and 6 bases from J, with 12 bases between. Germline V gene lookup returns CDR1 LNHNV and CDR2 YYDKDF (reference sequence). Written as DNA, the CDR3 is TGTGCCACCAGCAGAGAAAGGGTCCTGAGTCAGCCCCAGCATTTT. It is translated as CATSRERVLSQPQHF.

The gene calls are TRBV7-2 and TRBJ2-2; 10 nucleotides agree with TRBD2. Losses at the gene ends were 3 bases for V and 2 bases for J; bases not matched to a gene: 3. In germline, CDR1 is SGHTA, CDR2 FQGNSA. CDR3 length: 16 residues. The CDR3 region is CASSFSGGTNTGELFF. The CDR3 bases are TGTGCCAGCAGCTTTAGCGGGGGGACTAACACCGGGGAGCTGTTTTTT. The full variable domain, its missing parts supplied by reference TRBV7-2 and TRBJ2-2, is GAGVSQSPSNKVTEKGKDVELRCDPISGHTALYWYRQSLGQGLEFLIYFQGNSAPDKSGLPSDRFSAERTGGSVSTLTIQRTQQEDSAVYLCASSFSGGTNTGELFFGEGSRLTVL.

This clonotype was recorded only once. The V call is TRBV7-8, the J call TRBJ1-1, with 10 bases matching TRBD1. V was clipped by 5 bases and J by 3 bases; unmatched bases: 6. The CDR3 runs 15 residues. Germline V CDR1 and CDR2: SGHVS, FQNEAQ. CDR3 nucleotides: TGTGCCAGCAGCCCGGGACAGGGGCGCTACACTGAAGCTTTCTTT. This codes for CASSPGQGRYTEAFF.

The chain employs TRBV6-2 or TRBV6-3 and TRBJ2-1, with D possibly matching TRBD2 (6 bases). There are 12 residues in the CDR3. The germline CDR1 and CDR2 sequences are MNHEY and SVGEGT. V shed 4 bases and J shed 7 bases, with 8 bases lying between them. This CDR3 reads CASSFAGNEQFF. For the CDR3, the DNA is TGTGCCAGCAGTTTCGCGGGGAATGAGCAGTTCTTC.

The chain is built from TRBV19 and TRBJ1-2; weak D call: TRBD1 (6 bases). The ends were cut back, 5 bases at V and 4 bases at J, with 14 bases in the middle. Germline assignment: CDR1 LNHDA and CDR2 SQIVND (reference sequence). The CDR3 extends over 14 amino acids. Written as DNA, the CDR3 is TGTGCCAGTAGTCCCCGGGACACCGGCTATGGCTACACCTTC. Its translation is CASSPRDTGYGYTF.

The chain combines TRBV7-8 with TRBJ2-7, with TRBD1 as a possible D gene (6 bases). This CDR3 spans 14 amino acids. Germline lookup yields CDR1 SGHVS and CDR2 FQNEAQ. V shed 4 bases and J shed 3 bases, with 13 bases lying between them. DNA of the CDR3: TGTGCCAGCAGCTCCACCACAGGGAGCTACGAGCAGTACTTC. This codes for CASSSTTGSYEQYF.

The chain links TRBV11-3 to TRBJ1-1; D not resolved. The CDR3 covers 13 residues. Trimming pared 5 bases from V and 0 bases from J, leaving 7 bases between. Germline-derived CDR1 and CDR2 are SGHNT and YENEEA. CDR3 DNA: TGTGCCAGCAGCCCGAACATGAACACTGAAGCTTTCTTT. The encoded protein is CASSPNMNTEAFF.

The V and J genes are TRBV7-9 and TRBJ2-6, with D possibly matching TRBD1 (5 bases). The germline V gene has CDR1 SEHNR and CDR2 FQNEAQ (reference sequence). V was trimmed by 4 bases and J by 2 bases, leaving 9 bases between them. There are 15 residues in the CDR3. CDR3 DNA: TGTGCCAGCAGCTCGTGGGGCGCTGGGGCCAACGTCCTGACTTTC. Residues: CASSSWGAGANVLTF.

The chain uses TRBV11-1 and TRBJ2-7; TRBD2 might be the D (6 bases). The CDR3 consists of 17 residues. In germline, CDR1 is SGHAT, CDR2 FQDESV (reference sequence). The germline V and J ends were trimmed by 5 bases and 3 bases, with 23 bases remaining between them. This chain's CDR3 is CASSRATAGAGHYEQYF. CDR3 bases: TGTGCCAGCAGCCGAGCGACGGCAGGAGCGGGCCACTACGAGCAGTACTTC.

CDR3 sequence (DNA): TGTGCCAGCAGTTTATTTGCGGGAGACCTCTACGAGCAGTACTTC. The encoded protein is CASSLFAGDLYEQYF. This rearrangement joins TRBV28 to TRBJ2-7; 7 bases line up with TRBD2. The germline V gene has CDR1 MDHEN and CDR2 SYDVKM. V lost 1 base and J lost 3; bases outside the gene matches: 6. The CDR3 is 15 residues long.